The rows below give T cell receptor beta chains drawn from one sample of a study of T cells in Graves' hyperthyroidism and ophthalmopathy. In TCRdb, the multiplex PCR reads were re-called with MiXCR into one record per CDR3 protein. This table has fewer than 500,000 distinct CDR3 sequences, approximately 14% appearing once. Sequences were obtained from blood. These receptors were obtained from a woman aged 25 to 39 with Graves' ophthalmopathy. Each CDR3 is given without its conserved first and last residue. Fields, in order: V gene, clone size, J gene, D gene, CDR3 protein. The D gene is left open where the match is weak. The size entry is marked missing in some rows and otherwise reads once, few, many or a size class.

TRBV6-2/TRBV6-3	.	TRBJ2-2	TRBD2	ASSRWTSGVVSGELF
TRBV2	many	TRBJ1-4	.	ASRGTRVANEKLF
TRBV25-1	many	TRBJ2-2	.	ASSDLIMADPNTGELF
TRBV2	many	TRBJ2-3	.	ASSGTYDTQY
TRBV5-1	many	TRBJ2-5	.	ASSYGSAEETQY
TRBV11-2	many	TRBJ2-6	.	ASNRYSGANVLT
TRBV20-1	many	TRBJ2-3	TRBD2	SARDPKAGGPLTDTQY
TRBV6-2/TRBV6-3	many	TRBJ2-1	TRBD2	ASRSLAGLYNEQF
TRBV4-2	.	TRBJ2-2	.	ASSLNQGELF
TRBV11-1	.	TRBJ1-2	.	ASSLGTTNYGYT
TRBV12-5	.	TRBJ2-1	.	ASTAQGASHNEQF
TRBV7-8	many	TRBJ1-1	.	ASRENMNTEAF
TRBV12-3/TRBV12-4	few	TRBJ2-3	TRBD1	ASRTGGKGTDTQY
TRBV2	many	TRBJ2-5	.	ASSRENGETQY
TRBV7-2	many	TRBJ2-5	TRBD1	ASTDRVLQETQY
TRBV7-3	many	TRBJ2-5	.	ASSPAGGASQETQY
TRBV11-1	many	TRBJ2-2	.	ASSRDRKSNTGELF
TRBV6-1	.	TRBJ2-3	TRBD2	ASRLRLADSTDTQY
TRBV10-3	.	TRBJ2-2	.	AISPGQNTGELF
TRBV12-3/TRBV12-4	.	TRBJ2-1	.	ASSRTEYEGF
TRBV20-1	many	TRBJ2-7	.	SARDFGAAPSYEQY
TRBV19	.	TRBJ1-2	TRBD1	ASSIPGQGRTHGYT
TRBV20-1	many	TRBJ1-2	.	SAPFSGSNYGYT
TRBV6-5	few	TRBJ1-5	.	ASSSIGLNQPQH
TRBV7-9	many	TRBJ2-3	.	ASSLARQETQY
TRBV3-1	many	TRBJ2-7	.	ASSQGWEQY
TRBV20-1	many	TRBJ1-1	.	SARDGFSNTEAF
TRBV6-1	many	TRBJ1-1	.	ASSPTAYRTDTEAF
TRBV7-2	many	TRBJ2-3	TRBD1	ASSQGTGGNTQY
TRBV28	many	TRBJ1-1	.	ASSLFRASDTEAF
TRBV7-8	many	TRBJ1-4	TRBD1	ASSRQRGGAANEKLF
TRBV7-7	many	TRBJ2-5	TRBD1	ASSLGDRGQETQY
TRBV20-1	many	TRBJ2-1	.	SARGDLSSYNEQF
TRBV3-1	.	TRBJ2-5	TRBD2	ASSQDRRGGGETQY
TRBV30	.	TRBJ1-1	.	AWSVLGTEAF
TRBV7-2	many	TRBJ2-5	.	ASSLSGQETQY
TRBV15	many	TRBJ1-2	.	ATSRDRRGGNYGYT
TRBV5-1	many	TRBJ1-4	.	ASSATTTNEKLF
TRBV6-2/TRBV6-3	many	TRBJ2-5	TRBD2	ASSWIPGSRRGGLGRETQY
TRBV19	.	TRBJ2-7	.	ASSIGTPRNEQY
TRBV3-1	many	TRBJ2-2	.	ASSPYRGNTGELF
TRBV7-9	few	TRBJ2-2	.	ASSLAGGLNTGELF
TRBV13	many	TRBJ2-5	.	ASSFSDTGLGQETQY
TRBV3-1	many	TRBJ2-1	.	ASSQLASNEQF
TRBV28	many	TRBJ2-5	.	ASSPRHRGQETQY
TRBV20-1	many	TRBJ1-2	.	SARVPWAGLYQGGYT
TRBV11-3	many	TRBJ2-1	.	ASSLKTVGSYNEQF
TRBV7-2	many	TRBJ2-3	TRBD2	ASSFVLAGTDTQY
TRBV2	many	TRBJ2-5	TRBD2	ASSETSGGAKTQY
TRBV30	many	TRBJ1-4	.	AWSDLKGGEKLF
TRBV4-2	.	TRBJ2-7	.	ATQSGYEQY
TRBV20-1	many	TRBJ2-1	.	SGQTLGRGGKNEQF
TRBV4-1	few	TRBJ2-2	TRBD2	ASSQDRGAGGGTGELF
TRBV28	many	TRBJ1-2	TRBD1	ASRETGASYT
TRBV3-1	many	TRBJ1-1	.	ASSQGPGRESEAF
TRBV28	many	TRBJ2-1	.	ASIPGSTNEQF
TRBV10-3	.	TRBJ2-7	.	AISESPGIYYEQY
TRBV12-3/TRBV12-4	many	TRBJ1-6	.	ASTPPGFNSPLH
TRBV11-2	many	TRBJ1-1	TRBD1	ASSVAQGMNTEAF